This T cell receptor beta chain was captured by sequencing in a study of CD8 T cells in ankylosing spondylitis. Study conclusions and caveats: Reactive arthritis synovial fluid and blood were previously reported to contain some motif variants.

In TCRdb, the 5' RACE reads were re-called with MiXCR into one record per CDR3 protein. Here the sample spans about 150,000 distinct CDR3 sequences, around two fifths being singletons. From germline, CDR1 is SGHTA and CDR2 FQGNSA. V was pared by 3 bases and J by 0 bases, with 2 bases of the junction left unmatched. CDR3 length: 16 amino acids. Note on this clonotype: Antigen unknown.

The receptor's source is a male donor with ankylosing spondylitis. Sequencing was done on a sample of synovial fluid, either unsorted or a sorted T cell fraction (not recorded which). This rearrangement joins TRBV7-2 to TRBJ1-1; 12 nucleotides agree with TRBD1. This CDR3 is CASSLGTGGMNTEAFF. CDR3 coding DNA: TGTGCCAGCAGCTTGGGGACAGGGGGCATGAACACTGAAGCTTTCTTT.